The next 12 T cell receptor beta chains were all read from a single sample in a study of T cell changes during pregnancy in multiple sclerosis. Libraries were prepared by immunoSEQ multiplex PCR; TCRdb keeps only in-frame clonotypes and omits some of them. The sample contains some 55,000 clones, around 90% of which appear only once. This material consisted of peripheral blood, taken after pregnancy. The receptors were sampled from a female donor in good health, enrolled as a control in a pregnancy study.

The chain uses TRBV7-6 and TRBJ2-1, with 9 bases matching TRBD2. Trimming at V came to 5 bases and at J to 6 bases, leaving 17 bases not matched to a gene. This CDR3 has 18 residues. From germline, CDR1 is SGHVS and CDR2 FNYEAQ. Here the CDR3 DNA reads TGTGCCAGCAGCCCACAACGGGCGGGAGGGCCAAGGAGCAATGAGCAGTTCTTC. Its protein product is CASSPQRAGGPRSNEQFF. The full variable domain, its missing parts supplied by reference TRBV7-6 and TRBJ2-1, is GAGVSQSPRYKVTKRGQDVALRCDPISGHVSLYWYRQALGQGPEFLTYFNYEAQQDKSGLPNDRFSAERPEGSISTLTIQRTEQRDSAMYRCASSPQRAGGPRSNEQFFGPGTRLTVL.

The rearrangement links TRBV6-6 to TRBJ1-2; unclear D gene. V was clipped by 5 bases and J by 8 bases, with 9 bases between them. The CDR3 spans 11 residues. Per the germline V gene, CDR1 is MNHNY and CDR2 is SVGAGI (reference sequence). The CDR3 reads CASSASRGYTF. Written as DNA, the CDR3 is TGTGCCAGCAGTGCCTCACGGGGCTACACCTTC.

V is TRBV6-5 and J is TRBJ1-1; 7 nucleotides line up with TRBD1. Germline assignment: CDR1 MNHEY and CDR2 SVGAGI. The CDR3 loop spans 15 amino acids. Germline trimming cut 5 bases from V and 0 bases from J; bases unmatched to any gene: 6. The CDR3 bases are TGTGCCAGCAGTAAAACAGGGGCACTGAACACTGAAGCTTTCTTT. Translated: CASSKTGALNTEAFF.

Remarks on this clone: One end of the junction varies from germline; a read error may be responsible. The chain has TRBV30 and TRBJ1-5; 7 bases match TRBD1. This CDR3 has 14 residues. Germline V CDR1 and CDR2: GTSNPN, SVGIG (reference sequence). Here the CDR3 DNA reads TGTGCCTTGACACGACAGGGAAGCAGTCAGCCCCAGCATTTT. Its protein is CALTRQGSSQPQHF.

This sequence joins TRBV15 and TRBJ1-2; D may be TRBD1 (5 bases). V lost 0 bases to trimming and J lost 4 bases, with 9 bases between them. CDR3 length: 14 residues. The V gene's germline CDR1 is LNHNV and CDR2 YYDKDF (reference sequence). CDR3 protein: CATSRDLDSYGYTF. As DNA, the CDR3 is TGTGCCACCAGCAGAGATCTAGACAGCTATGGCTACACCTTC.

V usage is TRBV5-1 and J usage is TRBJ1-2; no reliable D call. Germline CDR1 SGHRS, CDR2 YFSETQ. The CDR3 has 15 residues. V lost 0 bases and J lost 0, with 9 bases in between. The CDR3 loop is CASSLGQVPNYGYTF. The CDR3, as DNA: TGCGCCAGCAGCTTGGGTCAGGTTCCTAACTATGGCTACACCTTC.

V gene TRBV4-1 combines with J gene TRBJ1-3; no clear D gene. The CDR3 sequence is 15 residues long. Trimming pared 0 bases from V and 1 base from J, leaving 7 bases between. Germline V CDR1 and CDR2: MGHRA, YSYEKL. The CDR3 nucleotides are TGCGCCAGCAGCCAAGATCGGGGTTCTGGAAACACCATATATTTT. It specifies CASSQDRGSGNTIYF.

The CDR3 protein is CASSLDRMNTEAFF. In nucleotides, the CDR3 is TGTGCCAGCAGCTTAGACAGAATGAACACTGAAGCTTTCTTT. This chain links TRBV7-6 with TRBJ1-1; D call uncertain. V shed 1 base and J shed 0 bases, with 6 bases lying between them. The germline V gene has CDR1 SGHVS and CDR2 FNYEAQ. The CDR3 consists of 14 residues.

The rearrangement joins TRBV2 to TRBJ2-1, with TRBD2 matching over 7 bases. This CDR3 comprises 16 residues. The germline V gene encodes CDR1 SNHLY and CDR2 FYNNEI. J gave up 0 bases and V 1 base, and 3 bases lay outside the gene matches. CDR3 coding DNA: TGTGCCAGCAGTGAAGAGCGGGGAAGCTCCTACAATGAGCAGTTCTTC. Protein sequence: CASSEERGSSYNEQFF.

This chain connects TRBV7-9 to TRBJ2-7; D might be TRBD1 (6 bases). This CDR3 is 14 amino acids long. Germline-derived CDR1 and CDR2 are SEHNR and FQNEAQ (reference sequence). V was cut by 4 bases and J by 0 bases, with 10 bases left in between. The CDR3 loop reads CASSSRGYSYEQYF. The CDR3 DNA reads TGTGCCAGCAGCTCCAGGGGTTACTCCTACGAGCAGTACTTC.

The V gene is TRBV5-5, the J gene TRBJ1-1, with TRBD1 as a possible D gene (5 bases). Germline V gene lookup returns CDR1 SGHKS and CDR2 YYEKEE (reference sequence). The CDR3 loop spans 12 amino acids. The ends were cut back, 0 bases at V and 11 bases at J, with 11 bases in the middle. DNA for the CDR3: TGTGCCAGCAGCTTGGGGAGGGGTGAGGCTTTCTTT. It codes for CASSLGRGEAFF.

The chain links TRBV5-1 to TRBJ2-3; D is perhaps TRBD1 (5 bases). The CDR3 is 14 residues long. CDR1 SGHRS and CDR2 YFSETQ come from the germline V gene. V lost 0 bases and J lost 2, with 7 bases in between. CDR3 DNA sequence: TGCGCCAGCAGCTTGGCAGGGAACACAGATACGCAGTATTTT. Translation: CASSLAGNTDTQYF.